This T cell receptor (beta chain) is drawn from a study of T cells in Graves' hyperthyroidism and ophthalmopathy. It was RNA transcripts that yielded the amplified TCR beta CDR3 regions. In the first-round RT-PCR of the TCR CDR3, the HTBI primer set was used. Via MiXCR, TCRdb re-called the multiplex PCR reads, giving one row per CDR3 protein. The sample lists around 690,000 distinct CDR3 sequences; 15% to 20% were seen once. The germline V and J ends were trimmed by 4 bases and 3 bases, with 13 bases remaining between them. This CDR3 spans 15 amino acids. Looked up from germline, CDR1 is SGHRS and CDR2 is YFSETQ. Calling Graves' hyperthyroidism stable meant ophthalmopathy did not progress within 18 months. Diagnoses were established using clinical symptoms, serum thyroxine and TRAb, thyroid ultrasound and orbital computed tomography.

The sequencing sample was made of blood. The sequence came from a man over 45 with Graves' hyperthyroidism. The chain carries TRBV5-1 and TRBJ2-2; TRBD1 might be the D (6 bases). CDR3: CASSGQGFHTGELFF. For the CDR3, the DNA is TGCGCCAGCAGCGGGCAGGGGTTTCACACCGGGGAGCTGTTTTTT.